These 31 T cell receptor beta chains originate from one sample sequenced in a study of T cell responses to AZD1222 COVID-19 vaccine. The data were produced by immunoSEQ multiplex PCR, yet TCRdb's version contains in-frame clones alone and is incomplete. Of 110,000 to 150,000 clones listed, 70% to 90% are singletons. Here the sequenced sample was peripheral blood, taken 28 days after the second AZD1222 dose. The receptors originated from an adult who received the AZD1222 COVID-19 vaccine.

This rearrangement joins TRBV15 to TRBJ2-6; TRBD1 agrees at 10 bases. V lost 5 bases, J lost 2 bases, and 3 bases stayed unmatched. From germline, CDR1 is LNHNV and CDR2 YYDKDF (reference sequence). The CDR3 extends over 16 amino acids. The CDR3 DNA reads TGTGCCACCAGCTGGGACAGGGGAACTGGGGCCAACGTCCTGACTTTC. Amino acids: CATSWDRGTGANVLTF.

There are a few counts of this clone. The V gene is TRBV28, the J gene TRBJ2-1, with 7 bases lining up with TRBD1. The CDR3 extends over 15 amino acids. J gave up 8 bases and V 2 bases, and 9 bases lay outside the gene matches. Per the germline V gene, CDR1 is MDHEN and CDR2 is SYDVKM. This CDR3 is CASSLRQGGGDEQFF. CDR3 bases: TGTGCCAGCAGTTTAAGACAGGGTGGTGGCGATGAGCAGTTCTTC.

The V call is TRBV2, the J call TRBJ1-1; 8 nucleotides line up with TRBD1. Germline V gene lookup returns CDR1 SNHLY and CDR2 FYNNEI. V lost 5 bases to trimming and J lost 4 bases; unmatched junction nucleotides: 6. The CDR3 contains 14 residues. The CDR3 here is CASSTTGVGTEAFF. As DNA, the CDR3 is TGTGCCAGCAGTACGACAGGGGTCGGCACTGAAGCTTTCTTT.

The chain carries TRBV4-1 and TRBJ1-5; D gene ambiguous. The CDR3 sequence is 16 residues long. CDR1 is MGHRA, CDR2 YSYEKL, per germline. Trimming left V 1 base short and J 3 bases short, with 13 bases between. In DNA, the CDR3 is TGCGCCAGCAGCCAAGTGGCGACCGGCGACAATCAGCCCCAGCATTTT. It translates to CASSQVATGDNQPQHF.

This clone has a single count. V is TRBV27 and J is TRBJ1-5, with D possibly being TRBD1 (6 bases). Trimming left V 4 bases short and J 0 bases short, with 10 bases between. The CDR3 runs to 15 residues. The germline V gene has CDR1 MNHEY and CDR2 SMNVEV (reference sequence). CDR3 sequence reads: CASSSGVYSNQPQHF. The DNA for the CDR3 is TGTGCCAGCAGTTCAGGGGTGTATAGCAATCAGCCCCAGCATTTT.

In DNA, the CDR3 is TGTGCCAGCAGCCAAGATCGTGTATCCGGGACAGGGGACAATGGCTACACCTTC. This gives the protein CASSQDRVSGTGDNGYTF. V and J are TRBV3-1 (or the pseudogene TRBV3-2) and TRBJ1-2; 10 positions agree with TRBD1. CDR3 size: 18 residues. Trimming took 0 bases from V and 6 from J; bases not matched to a gene: 13. Germline-derived CDR1 and CDR2 are LGHDT and YNNKEL (reference sequence).

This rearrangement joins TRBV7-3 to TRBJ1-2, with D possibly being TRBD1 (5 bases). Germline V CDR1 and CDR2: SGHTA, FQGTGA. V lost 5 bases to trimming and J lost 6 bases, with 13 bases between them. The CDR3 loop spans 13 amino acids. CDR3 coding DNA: TGTGCCAGCAGCAGGGGACCTTGGGATGGCTACACCTTC. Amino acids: CASSRGPWDGYTF.

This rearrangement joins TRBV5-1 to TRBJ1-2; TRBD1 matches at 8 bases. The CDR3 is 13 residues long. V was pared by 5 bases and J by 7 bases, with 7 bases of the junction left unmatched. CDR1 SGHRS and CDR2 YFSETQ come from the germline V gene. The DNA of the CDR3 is TGCGCCAGCAGACAGGGGGACTTGTTTGGCTACACCTTC. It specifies CASRQGDLFGYTF.

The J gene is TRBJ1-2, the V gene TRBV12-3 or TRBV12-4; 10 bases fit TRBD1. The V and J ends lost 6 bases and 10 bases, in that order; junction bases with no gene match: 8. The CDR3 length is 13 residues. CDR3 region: CASRPGTGEDYTF. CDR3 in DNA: TGTGCCAGCAGGCCCGGGACAGGGGAAGACTACACCTTC.

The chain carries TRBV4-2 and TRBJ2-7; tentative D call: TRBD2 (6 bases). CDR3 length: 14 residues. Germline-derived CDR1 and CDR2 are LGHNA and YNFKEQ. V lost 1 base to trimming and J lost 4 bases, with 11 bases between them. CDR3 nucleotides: TGTGCCAGCAGCCAAGCGTCACTAGCATACGAGCAGTACTTC. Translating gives CASSQASLAYEQYF.

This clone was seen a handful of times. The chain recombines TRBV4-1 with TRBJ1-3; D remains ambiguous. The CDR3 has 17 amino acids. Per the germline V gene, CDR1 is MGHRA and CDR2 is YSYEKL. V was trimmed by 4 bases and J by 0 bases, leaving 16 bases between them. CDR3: CASSRQMSVSSGNTIYF. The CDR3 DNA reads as TGCGCCAGCAGCCGTCAAATGTCAGTCTCCTCTGGAAACACCATATATTTT.

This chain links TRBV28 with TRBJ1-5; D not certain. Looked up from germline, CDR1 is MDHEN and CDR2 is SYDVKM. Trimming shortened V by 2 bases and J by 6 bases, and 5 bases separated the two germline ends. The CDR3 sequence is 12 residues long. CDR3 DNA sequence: TGTGCCAGCAGTTTAAATTTTCAGCCCCAGCATTTT. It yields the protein CASSLNFQPQHF.

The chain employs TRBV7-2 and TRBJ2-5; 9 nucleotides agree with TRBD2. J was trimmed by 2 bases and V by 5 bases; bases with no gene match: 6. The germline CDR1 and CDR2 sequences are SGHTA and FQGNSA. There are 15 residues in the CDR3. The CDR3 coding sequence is TGTGCCAGCAGCAGACTAGCGGTGATTCAAGAGACCCAGTACTTC. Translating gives CASSRLAVIQETQYF.

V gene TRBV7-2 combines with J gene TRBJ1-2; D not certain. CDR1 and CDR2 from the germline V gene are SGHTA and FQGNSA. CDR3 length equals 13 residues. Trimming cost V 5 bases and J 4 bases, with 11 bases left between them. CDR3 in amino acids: CASSTTVGYGYTF. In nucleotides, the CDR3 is TGTGCCAGCAGCACAACAGTAGGCTATGGCTACACCTTC. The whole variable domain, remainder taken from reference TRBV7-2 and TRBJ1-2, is GAGVSQSPSNKVTEKGKDVELRCDPISGHTALYWYRQSLGQGLEFLIYFQGNSAPDKSGLPSDRFSAERTGGSVSTLTIQRTQQEDSAVYLCASSTTVGYGYTFGSGTRLTVV.

As DNA, the CDR3 is TGTGCCAGCAGTATCAGGGAAAACACTGAAGCTTTCTTT. Its translation: CASSIRENTEAFF. The rearrangement uses TRBV2 and TRBJ1-1; TRBD1 might be the D (5 bases). V gave up 5 bases and J gave up 2 bases, with 9 bases separating them. CDR1 and CDR2 (germline): SNHLY, FYNNEI. The CDR3 length is 13 residues.

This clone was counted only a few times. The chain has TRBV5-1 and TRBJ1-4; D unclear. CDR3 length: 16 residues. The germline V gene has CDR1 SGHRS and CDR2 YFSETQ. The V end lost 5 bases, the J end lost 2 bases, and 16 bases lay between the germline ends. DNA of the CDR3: TGCGCCAGCAGTTCCGGCGGCCTGGCGACTAATGAAAAACTGTTTTTT. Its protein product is CASSSGGLATNEKLFF. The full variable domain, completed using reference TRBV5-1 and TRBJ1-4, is KAGVTQTPRYLIKTRGQQVTLSCSPISGHRSVSWYQQTPGQGLQFLFEYFSETQRNKGNFPGRFSGRQFSNSRSEMNVSTLELGDSALYLCASSSGGLATNEKLFFGSGTQLSVL.

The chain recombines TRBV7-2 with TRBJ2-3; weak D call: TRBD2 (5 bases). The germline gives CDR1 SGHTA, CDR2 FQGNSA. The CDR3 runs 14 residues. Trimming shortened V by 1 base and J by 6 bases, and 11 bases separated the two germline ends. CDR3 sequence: CASSLGPTRDTQYF. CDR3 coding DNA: TGTGCCAGCAGCTTAGGACCTACTAGGGATACGCAGTATTTT.

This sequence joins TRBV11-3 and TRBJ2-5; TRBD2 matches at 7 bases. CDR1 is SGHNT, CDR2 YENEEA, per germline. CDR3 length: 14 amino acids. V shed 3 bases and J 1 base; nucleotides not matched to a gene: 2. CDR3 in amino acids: CASSLGGGQETQYF. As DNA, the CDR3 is TGTGCCAGCAGCTTGGGCGGGGGCCAAGAGACCCAGTACTTC.

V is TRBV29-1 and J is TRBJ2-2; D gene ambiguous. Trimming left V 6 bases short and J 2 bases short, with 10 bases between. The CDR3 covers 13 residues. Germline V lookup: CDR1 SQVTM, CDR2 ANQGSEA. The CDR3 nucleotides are TGCAGCGTCTCGGAAGTAAACACCGGGGAGCTGTTTTTT. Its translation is CSVSEVNTGELFF.

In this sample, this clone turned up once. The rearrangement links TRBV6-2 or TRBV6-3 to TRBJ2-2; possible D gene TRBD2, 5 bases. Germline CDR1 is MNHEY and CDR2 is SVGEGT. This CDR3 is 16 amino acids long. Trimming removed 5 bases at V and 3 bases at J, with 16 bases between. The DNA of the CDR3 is TGTGCCAGCAGTCTCCCCCGGGGAGAAGACACCGGGGAGCTGTTTTTT. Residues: CASSLPRGEDTGELFF.

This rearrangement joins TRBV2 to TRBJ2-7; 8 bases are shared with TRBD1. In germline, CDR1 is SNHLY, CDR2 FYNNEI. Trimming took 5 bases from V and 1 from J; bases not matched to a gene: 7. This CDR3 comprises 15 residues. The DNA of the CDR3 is TGTGCCAGCAGTACCCAGGGGGCTGCATCCTACGAGCAGTACTTC. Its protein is CASSTQGAASYEQYF.

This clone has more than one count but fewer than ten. The CDR3 sequence is CASRRTGSISEQYF. The CDR3 DNA is TGTGCCAGTAGGAGGACAGGGTCTATCTCCGAGCAGTACTTC. The chain joins TRBV19 to TRBJ2-7; 8 bases align to TRBD1. V gave up 6 bases and J gave up 6 bases; unmatched junction bases: 10. This CDR3 spans 14 amino acids. The germline CDR1 and CDR2 sequences are LNHDA and SQIVND (reference sequence).

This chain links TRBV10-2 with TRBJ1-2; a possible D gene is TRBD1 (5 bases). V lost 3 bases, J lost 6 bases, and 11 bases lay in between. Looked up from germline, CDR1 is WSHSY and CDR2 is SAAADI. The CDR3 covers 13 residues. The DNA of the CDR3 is TGCGCCAGCAGTGAATCCAGGGTCCATGGCTACACCTTC. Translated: CASSESRVHGYTF.

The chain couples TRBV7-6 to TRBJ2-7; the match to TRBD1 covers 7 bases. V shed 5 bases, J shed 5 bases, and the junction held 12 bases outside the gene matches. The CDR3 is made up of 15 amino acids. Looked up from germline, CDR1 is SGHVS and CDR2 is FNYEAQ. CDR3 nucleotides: TGTGCCAGCAGCATAAACTCGGACAGGAATAACGAGCAGTACTTC. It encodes CASSINSDRNNEQYF.

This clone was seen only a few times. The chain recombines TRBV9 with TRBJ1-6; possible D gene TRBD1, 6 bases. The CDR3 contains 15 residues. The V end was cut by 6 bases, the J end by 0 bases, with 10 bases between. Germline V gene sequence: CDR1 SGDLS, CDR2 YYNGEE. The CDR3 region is CASNQGSSYNSPLHF. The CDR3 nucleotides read TGTGCCAGCAACCAGGGGAGCTCCTATAATTCACCCCTCCACTTT.

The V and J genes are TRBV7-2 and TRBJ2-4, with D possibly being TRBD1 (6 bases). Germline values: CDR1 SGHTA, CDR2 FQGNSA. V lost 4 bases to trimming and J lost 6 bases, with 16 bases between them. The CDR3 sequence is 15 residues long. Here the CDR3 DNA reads TGTGCCAGCAGCTCGTACACCCCAGGGGCAAACATTCAGTACTTC. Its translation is CASSSYTPGANIQYF.

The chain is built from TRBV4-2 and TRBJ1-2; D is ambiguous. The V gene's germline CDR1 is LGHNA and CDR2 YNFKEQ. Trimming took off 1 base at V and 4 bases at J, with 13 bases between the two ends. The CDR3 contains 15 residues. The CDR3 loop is CASSQGGLGPYGYTF. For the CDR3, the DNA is TGTGCCAGCAGCCAAGGTGGGCTCGGGCCCTATGGCTACACCTTC.

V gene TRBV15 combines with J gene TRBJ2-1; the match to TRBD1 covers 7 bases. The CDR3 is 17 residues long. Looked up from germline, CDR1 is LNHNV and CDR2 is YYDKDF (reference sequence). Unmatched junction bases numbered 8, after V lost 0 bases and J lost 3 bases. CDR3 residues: CATSREGPGQIYNEQFF. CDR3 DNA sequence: TGTGCCACCAGCAGAGAGGGGCCGGGACAGATCTACAATGAGCAGTTCTTC.

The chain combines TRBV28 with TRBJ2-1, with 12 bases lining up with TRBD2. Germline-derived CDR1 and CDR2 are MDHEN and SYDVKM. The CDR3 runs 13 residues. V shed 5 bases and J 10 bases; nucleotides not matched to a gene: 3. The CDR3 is CASSGGTSGEQFF. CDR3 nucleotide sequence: TGTGCCAGCAGTGGGGGGACTAGCGGGGAGCAGTTCTTC.

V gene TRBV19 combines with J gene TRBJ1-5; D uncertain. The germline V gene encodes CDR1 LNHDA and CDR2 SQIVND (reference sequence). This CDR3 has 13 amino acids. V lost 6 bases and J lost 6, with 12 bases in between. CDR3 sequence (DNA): TGTGCCAGTAGCCCTAGTGTGGGTCAGCCCCAGCATTTT. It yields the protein CASSPSVGQPQHF.

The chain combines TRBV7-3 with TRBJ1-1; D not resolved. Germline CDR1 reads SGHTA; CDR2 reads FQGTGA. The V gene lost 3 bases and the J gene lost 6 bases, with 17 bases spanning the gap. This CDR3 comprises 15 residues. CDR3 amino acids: CASSFGGEKGAEAFF. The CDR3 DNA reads TGTGCCAGCAGCTTCGGCGGGGAAAAGGGCGCTGAAGCTTTCTTT.